This T cell receptor (beta chain) was recorded in a study of cytomegalovirus exposure and HLA in healthy donors. The CDR3 totals 14 residues. V was clipped by 2 bases and J by 1 base, with 10 bases between them. The germline CDR1 and CDR2 sequences are SGHRS and YFSETQ. Study outcomes and limitations: The availability of immune exposure information extended only to CMV serostatus. Common viral pathogens seemed, in a later analysis, to connect with several of the most significant clusters. Roughly uniform sequencing depth across donors was assumed, possibly incorrectly.

Use of 60 Vbeta and 13 Jbeta primers characterized the PCR. The data were produced by immunoSEQ multiplex PCR, yet TCRdb's version contains in-frame clones alone and is incomplete. The repertoire holds 150,000 to 250,000 clones, with 65% to 80% as singletons. Every donor was a healthy person donating bone marrow. About this clone: Its antigen is as yet unknown.

This sequence was found in a woman under 40 in good health and CMV-seropositive. The sample was PBMCs. V and J are TRBV5-1 and TRBJ2-7; D gene uncertain. The CDR3 DNA is TGCGCCAGCAGCTTAAGTTCAGGTTCCTACGAGCAGTACTTC. This gives the protein CASSLSSGSYEQYF.